The 19 T cell receptor beta chains below come from one sample, sequenced in a study of shared T cell receptors in the human thymus. Using immunoSEQ multiplex PCR, the repertoire was profiled, and TCRdb retains in-frame clones only, with some absent. The repertoire has about 540,000 clones, 70% to 80% of them found once; the top ten carry about 0.013%. This sample was shared with a second study, whose subject was human thymus T cells.

The sample comprised thymocytes. These receptor sequences come from a boy younger than two with a congenital heart defect.

The chain combines TRBV7-4 with TRBJ1-2, with 7 bases lining up with TRBD1. With V trimmed by 3 bases and J by 8 bases, 12 bases remained unmatched. The CDR3 extends over 15 amino acids. Germline CDR1 SGHVT, CDR2 SQSDAQ. CDR3 loop: CASSLVPAGGAGYTF. The CDR3 coding sequence is TGTGCCAGCAGCTTGGTTCCCGCAGGGGGTGCCGGCTACACCTTC. Complete variable domain (other parts from reference TRBV7-4 and TRBJ1-2): GAGVSQSPRYKVAKRGRDVALRCDSISGHVTLYWYRQTLGQGSEVLTYSQSDAQRDKSGRPSGRFSAERPERSVSTLKIQRTEQGDSAVYLCASSLVPAGGAGYTFGSGTRLTVV.

This chain connects TRBV25-1 to TRBJ1-1; no firm D call. Germline V CDR1 and CDR2: MGHDK, SYGVNS. The CDR3 consists of 15 residues. Trimming took off 4 bases at V and 1 base at J, with 13 bases between the two ends. In DNA, the CDR3 is TGTGCCAGCAGTGGCCGCTCACAGAAGAACACTGAAGCTTTCTTT. Translated: CASSGRSQKNTEAFF.

The genes are TRBV5-4 and TRBJ2-7; 9 positions match TRBD1. Germline V gene lookup returns CDR1 SGHNT and CDR2 YYREEE (reference sequence). The CDR3 runs 17 residues. Trimming cost V 3 bases and J 1 base; bases outside gene matches: 11. The CDR3 DNA reads as TGTGCCAGCAGCTGGGGGGGGACAGGGCCCCCTTCCTACGAGCAGTACTTC. Protein: CASSWGGTGPPSYEQYF.

The DNA for the CDR3 is TGTGCCAGCAGCCAGCCTCCGGAGGACCCCACAGATACGCAGTATTTT. This encodes CASSQPPEDPTDTQYF. The gene calls are TRBV4-2 and TRBJ2-3, with D possibly being TRBD2 (5 bases). This CDR3 has 16 amino acids. Deletions cut 3 bases from V and 2 bases from J, with 15 bases between. Germline V CDR1 and CDR2: LGHNA, YNFKEQ.

This clone was seen only once. CDR3: CASSESSGSSYNEQFF. CDR3 nucleotides: TGTGCCAGCAGTGAAAGTAGCGGAAGCTCCTACAATGAGCAGTTCTTC. The V gene is TRBV6-1, the J gene TRBJ2-1, with D possibly matching TRBD2 (6 bases). In germline, CDR1 is MNHNS, CDR2 SASEGT. The CDR3 is 16 amino acids. The germline V and J ends were trimmed by 2 bases and 0 bases, with 11 bases remaining between them.

The rearrangement links TRBV5-1 to TRBJ2-3; D is uncertain. The germline gives CDR1 SGHRS, CDR2 YFSETQ. V lost 0 bases and J 2 bases, leaving 10 bases between the germline ends. The CDR3 length is 15 residues. CDR3 sequence reads: CASSLAAAHTDTQYF. DNA for the CDR3: TGCGCCAGCAGCTTGGCCGCGGCACACACAGATACGCAGTATTTT.

The genes are TRBV15 and TRBJ1-4, with a possible D match to TRBD1 (6 bases). V shed 9 bases and J shed 6 bases, with 17 bases lying between them. The CDR3 length is 14 residues. Germline V gives CDR1 LNHNV, CDR2 YYDKDF (reference sequence). CDR3 sequence (DNA): TGTGCCACAAGGCGGAAACAGGGTTATGAAAAACTGTTTTTT. Translating gives CATRRKQGYEKLFF.

The chain joins TRBV25-1 to TRBJ2-3; TRBD2 might be the D (7 bases). This CDR3 spans 16 amino acids. Germline CDR1 reads MGHDK; CDR2 reads SYGVNS. Trimming left V 3 bases short and J 1 base short, with 14 bases between. The CDR3 DNA sequence: TGTGCCAGCAGTGATCGAGGAGGGGGGGGCACAGATACGCAGTATTTT. Protein sequence: CASSDRGGGGTDTQYF.

V and J are TRBV4-2 and TRBJ2-6; TRBD2 agrees at 9 bases. Germline V gives CDR1 LGHNA, CDR2 YNFKEQ. The CDR3 sequence is 18 residues long. V lost 1 base to trimming and J lost 0 bases; unmatched junction nucleotides: 4. The CDR3 DNA reads as TGTGCCAGCAGCCAAGCTAGCGGGACGAGCTCTGGGGCCAACGTCCTGACTTTC. Protein sequence: CASSQASGTSSGANVLTF.

This chain joins TRBV11-2 and TRBJ2-3, with 7 bases that match TRBD2. V was pared by 5 bases and J by 6 bases, with 14 bases of the junction left unmatched. The CDR3 is 16 amino acids. Germline V gene lookup returns CDR1 SGHAT and CDR2 FQNNGV. The CDR3 sequence is CASSREDGVSFDTQYF. As DNA, the CDR3 is TGTGCCAGCAGCCGGGAGGACGGGGTGTCCTTCGATACGCAGTATTTT.

The chain employs TRBV7-2 and TRBJ2-7; D ambiguous. Per germline, CDR1 SGHTA and CDR2 FQGNSA. The CDR3 spans 14 residues. Trimming pared 7 bases from V and 4 bases from J, leaving 17 bases between. The CDR3 region is CASNSPRSPYEQYF. CDR3 nucleotide sequence: TGTGCCAGCAATTCCCCCCGGTCCCCTTACGAGCAGTACTTC.

This clone has only a few counts. The rearrangement joins TRBV6-1 to TRBJ1-4, with D maybe TRBD1 (5 bases). The CDR3 is 14 amino acids. Germline V gene sequence: CDR1 MNHNS, CDR2 SASEGT. V was shortened by 3 bases and J by 8 bases, with 13 bases between the two germline ends. CDR3 protein: CASSEGTLGEKLFF. The CDR3 coding sequence is TGTGCCAGCAGTGAGGGGACTTTAGGGGAAAAACTGTTTTTT.

V is TRBV4-3 and J is TRBJ2-1; 8 bases align to TRBD2. The CDR3 totals 12 residues. Germline values: CDR1 LGHNA, CDR2 YSLEER. The V gene end was trimmed by 3 bases and the J gene end by 15 bases; junction bases not matched to a gene: 7. The CDR3 bases are TGCGCCAGCAGCCAGGGCGGGGGGCGACCGTTCTTC. Translated: CASSQGGGRPFF.

The gene calls are TRBV15 and TRBJ1-1, with 10 bases identical to TRBD1. V was pared by 0 bases and J by 2 bases, with 18 bases of the junction left unmatched. CDR1 and CDR2 from the germline V gene are LNHNV and YYDKDF (reference sequence). CDR3 length: 21 amino acids. The CDR3, as DNA: TGTGCCACCAGCAGAGATCTCGGGACAGGGGCTAACAAGTGGAGTAACACTGAAGCTTTCTTT. It specifies CATSRDLGTGANKWSNTEAFF.

V gene TRBV4-3 combines with J gene TRBJ1-3, with a weak D call TRBD1 (6 bases). This CDR3 has 18 residues. V was cut by 0 bases and J by 4 bases, with 19 bases left in between. The germline V gene has CDR1 LGHNA and CDR2 YSLEER. The CDR3 DNA reads as TGCGCCAGCAGCCAAGATCGGCCAGGGGAATTCGGGGGAAACACCATATATTTT. Encoded protein: CASSQDRPGEFGGNTIYF.

The chain links TRBV28 to TRBJ1-5; the D gene is possibly TRBD1 (6 bases). Trimming took off 4 bases at V and 0 bases at J, with 19 bases between the two ends. The CDR3 sequence is 18 residues long. Germline CDR1 MDHEN, CDR2 SYDVKM. CDR3 region: CASSSACSTGYSNQPQHF. The DNA of the CDR3 is TGTGCCAGCAGTTCCGCGTGCTCGACAGGTTATAGCAATCAGCCCCAGCATTTT.

The V and J genes are TRBV4-3 and TRBJ2-3, with 11 bases fitting TRBD2. The CDR3 contains 18 residues. The V gene's germline CDR1 is LGHNA and CDR2 YSLEER. The V segment lost 0 bases and the J segment 0 bases; nucleotides outside the gene matches: 5. CDR3 region: CASSQDVRLAGSTDTQYF. The CDR3 DNA sequence: TGCGCCAGCAGCCAAGATGTAAGACTAGCGGGGAGCACAGATACGCAGTATTTT.

The chain is built from TRBV30 and TRBJ2-5, with D possibly matching TRBD2 (6 bases). V dropped 5 bases and J dropped 2 bases, with 18 bases sitting between them. CDR3 length: 15 residues. From germline, CDR1 is GTSNPN and CDR2 SVGIG (reference sequence). The CDR3 nucleotides are TGTGCCTGGGGGGAGGACACGCTAACACAAGAGACCCAGTACTTC. The encoded protein is CAWGEDTLTQETQYF. Full variable domain (remainder filled in from reference TRBV30 and TRBJ2-5): SQTIHQWPATLVQPVGSPLSLECTVEGTSNPNLYWYRQAAGRGLQLLFYSVGIGQISSEVPQNLSASRPQDRQFILSSKKLLLSDSGFYLCAWGEDTLTQETQYFGPGTRLLVL.

The chain carries TRBV15 and TRBJ1-1; the D gene is possibly TRBD1 (6 bases). The ends were cut back, 1 base at V and 7 bases at J, with 10 bases in the middle. Germline V gene lookup returns CDR1 LNHNV and CDR2 YYDKDF (reference sequence). This CDR3 has 13 amino acids. The CDR3 loop reads CATSRVQGLEAFF. In DNA form, the CDR3 reads TGTGCCACCAGCAGAGTACAGGGCCTTGAAGCTTTCTTT.